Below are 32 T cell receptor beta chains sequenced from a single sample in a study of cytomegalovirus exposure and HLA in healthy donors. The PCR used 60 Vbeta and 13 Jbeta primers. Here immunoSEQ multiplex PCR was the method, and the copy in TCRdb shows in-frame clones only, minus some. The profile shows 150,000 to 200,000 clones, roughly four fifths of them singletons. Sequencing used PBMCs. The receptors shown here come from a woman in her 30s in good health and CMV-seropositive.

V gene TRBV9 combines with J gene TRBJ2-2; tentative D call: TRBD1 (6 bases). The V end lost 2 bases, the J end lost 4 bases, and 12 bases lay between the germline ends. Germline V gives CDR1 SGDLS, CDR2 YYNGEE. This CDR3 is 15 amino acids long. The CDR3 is CASSVGGASTGELFF. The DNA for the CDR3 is TGTGCCAGCAGCGTTGGGGGCGCTTCCACCGGGGAGCTGTTTTTT.

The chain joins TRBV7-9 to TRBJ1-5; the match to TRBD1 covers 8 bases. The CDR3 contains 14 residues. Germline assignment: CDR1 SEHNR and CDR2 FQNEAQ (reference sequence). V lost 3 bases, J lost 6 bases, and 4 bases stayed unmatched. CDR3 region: CASSFAGGPQPQHF. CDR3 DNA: TGTGCCAGCAGCTTTGCAGGGGGCCCTCAGCCCCAGCATTTT. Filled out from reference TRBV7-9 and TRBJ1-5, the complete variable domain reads DTGVSQNPRHKITKRGQNVTFRCDPISEHNRLYWYRQTLGQGPEFLTYFQNEAQLEKSRLLSDRFSAERPKGSFSTLEIQRTEQGDSAMYLCASSFAGGPQPQHFGDGTRLSIL.

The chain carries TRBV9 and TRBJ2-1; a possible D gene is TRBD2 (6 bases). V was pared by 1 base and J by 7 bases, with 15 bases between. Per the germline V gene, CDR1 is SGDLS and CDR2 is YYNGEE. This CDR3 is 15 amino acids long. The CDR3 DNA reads TGTGCCAGCAGCGTATCCGGGAGTGAAGGAAATGAGCAGTTCTTC. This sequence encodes CASSVSGSEGNEQFF.

Here the CDR3 DNA reads TGTGCCACCAGCAGAGACAGGGTAGAGACCCAGTACTTC. Its protein is CATSRDRVETQYF. This rearrangement joins TRBV15 to TRBJ2-5, with D perhaps TRBD1 (5 bases). Germline V gene lookup returns CDR1 LNHNV and CDR2 YYDKDF (reference sequence). Trimming left V 0 bases short and J 4 bases short, with 6 bases between. This CDR3 region has 13 residues.

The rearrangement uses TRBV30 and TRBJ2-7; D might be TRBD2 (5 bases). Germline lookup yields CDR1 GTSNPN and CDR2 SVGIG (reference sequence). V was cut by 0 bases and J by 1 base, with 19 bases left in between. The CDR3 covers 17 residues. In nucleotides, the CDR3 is TGTGCCTGGAGTGTTTCTGGGAGCCGGGGTTATTCCTACGAGCAGTACTTC. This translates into CAWSVSGSRGYSYEQYF.

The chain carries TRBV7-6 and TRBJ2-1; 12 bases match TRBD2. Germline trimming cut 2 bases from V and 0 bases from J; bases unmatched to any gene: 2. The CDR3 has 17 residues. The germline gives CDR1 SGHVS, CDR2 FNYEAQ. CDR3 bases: TGTGCCAGCAGCTTAAGACTAGCGGGGGTCTCCTACAATGAGCAGTTCTTC. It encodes CASSLRLAGVSYNEQFF.

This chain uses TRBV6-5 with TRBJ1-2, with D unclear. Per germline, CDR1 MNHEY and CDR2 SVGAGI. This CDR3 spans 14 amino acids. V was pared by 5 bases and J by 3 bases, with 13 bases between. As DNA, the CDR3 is TGTGCCAGCAGTGGAGGGTCCGAGTACTATGGCTACACCTTC. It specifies CASSGGSEYYGYTF.

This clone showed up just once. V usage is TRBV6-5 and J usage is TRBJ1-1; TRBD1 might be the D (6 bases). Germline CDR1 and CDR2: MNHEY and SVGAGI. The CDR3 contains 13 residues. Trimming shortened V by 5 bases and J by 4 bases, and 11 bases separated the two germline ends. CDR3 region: CASSVDRATEAFF. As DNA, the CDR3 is TGTGCCAGCAGTGTGGACAGAGCCACTGAAGCTTTCTTT.

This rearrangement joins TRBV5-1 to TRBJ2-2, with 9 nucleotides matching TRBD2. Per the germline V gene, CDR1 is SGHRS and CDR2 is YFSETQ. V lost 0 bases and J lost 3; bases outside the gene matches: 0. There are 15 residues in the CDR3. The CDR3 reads CASSLGLADTGELFF. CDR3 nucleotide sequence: TGCGCCAGCAGCTTGGGACTAGCGGACACCGGGGAGCTGTTTTTT. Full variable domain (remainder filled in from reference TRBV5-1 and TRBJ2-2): KAGVTQTPRYLIKTRGQQVTLSCSPISGHRSVSWYQQTPGQGLQFLFEYFSETQRNKGNFPGRFSGRQFSNSRSEMNVSTLELGDSALYLCASSLGLADTGELFFGEGSRLTVL.

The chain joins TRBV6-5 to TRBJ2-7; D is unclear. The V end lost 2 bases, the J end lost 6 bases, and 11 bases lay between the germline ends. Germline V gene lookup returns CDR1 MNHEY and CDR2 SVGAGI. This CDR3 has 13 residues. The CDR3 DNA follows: TGTGCCAGCAGTTACCGTCCAGCAGGCGAGCAGTACTTC. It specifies CASSYRPAGEQYF.

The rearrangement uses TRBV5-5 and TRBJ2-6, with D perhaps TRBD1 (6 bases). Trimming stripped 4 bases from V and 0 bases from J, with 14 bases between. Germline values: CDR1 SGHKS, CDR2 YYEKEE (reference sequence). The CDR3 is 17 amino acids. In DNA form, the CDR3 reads TGTGCCAGCAGCCTGGGACACGTTTTCTCTGGGGCCAACGTCCTGACTTTC. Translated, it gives CASSLGHVFSGANVLTF.

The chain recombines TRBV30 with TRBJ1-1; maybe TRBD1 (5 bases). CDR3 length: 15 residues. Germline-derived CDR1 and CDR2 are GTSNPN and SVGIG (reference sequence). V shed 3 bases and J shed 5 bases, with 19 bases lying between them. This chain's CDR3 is CAWRISGVPGTEAFF. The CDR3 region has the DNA TGTGCCTGGAGGATTTCGGGGGTCCCGGGAACTGAAGCTTTCTTT.

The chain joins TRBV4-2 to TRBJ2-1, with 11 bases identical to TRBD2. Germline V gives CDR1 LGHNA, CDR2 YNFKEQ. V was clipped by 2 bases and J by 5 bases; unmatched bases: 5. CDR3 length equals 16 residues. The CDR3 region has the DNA TGTGCCAGCAGCCAACTTCCACTAGCGGGGGACAATGAGCAGTTCTTC. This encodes CASSQLPLAGDNEQFF.

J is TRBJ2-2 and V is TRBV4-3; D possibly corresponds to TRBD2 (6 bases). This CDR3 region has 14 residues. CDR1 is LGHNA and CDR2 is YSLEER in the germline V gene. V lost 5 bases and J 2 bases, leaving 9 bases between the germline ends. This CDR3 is CASSWGENTGELFF. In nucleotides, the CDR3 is TGCGCCAGCAGCTGGGGGGAAAACACCGGGGAGCTGTTTTTT.

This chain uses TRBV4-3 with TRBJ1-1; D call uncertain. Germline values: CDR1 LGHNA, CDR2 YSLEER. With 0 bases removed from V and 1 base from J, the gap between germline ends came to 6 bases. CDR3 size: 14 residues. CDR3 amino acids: CASSQDLPNTEAFF. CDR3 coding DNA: TGCGCCAGCAGCCAAGATCTCCCGAACACTGAAGCTTTCTTT.

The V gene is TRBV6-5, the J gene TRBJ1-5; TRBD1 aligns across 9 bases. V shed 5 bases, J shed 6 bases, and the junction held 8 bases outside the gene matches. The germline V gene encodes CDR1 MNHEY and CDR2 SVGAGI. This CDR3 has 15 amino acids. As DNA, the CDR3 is TGTGCCAGCAGTAAGGACAGGGGAGATCTTCAGCCCCAGCATTTT. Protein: CASSKDRGDLQPQHF.

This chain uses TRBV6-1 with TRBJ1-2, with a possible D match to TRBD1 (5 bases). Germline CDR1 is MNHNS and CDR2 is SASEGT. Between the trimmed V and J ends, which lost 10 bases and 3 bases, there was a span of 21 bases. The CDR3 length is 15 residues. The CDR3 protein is CATLARVGVDYGYTF. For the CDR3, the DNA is TGTGCCACCCTGGCCCGGGTAGGGGTGGACTATGGCTACACCTTC.

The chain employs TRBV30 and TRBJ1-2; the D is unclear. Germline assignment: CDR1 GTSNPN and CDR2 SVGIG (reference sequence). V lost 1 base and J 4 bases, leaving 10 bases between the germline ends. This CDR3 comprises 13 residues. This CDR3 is CAWSEIRLYGYTF. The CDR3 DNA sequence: TGTGCCTGGAGTGAGATACGACTCTATGGCTACACCTTC.

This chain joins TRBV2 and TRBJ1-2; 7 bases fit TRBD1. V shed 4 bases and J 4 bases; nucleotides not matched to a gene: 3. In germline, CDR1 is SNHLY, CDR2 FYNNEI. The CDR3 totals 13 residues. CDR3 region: CASSGTGPYGYTF. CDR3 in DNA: TGTGCCAGCAGTGGGACAGGCCCCTATGGCTACACCTTC.

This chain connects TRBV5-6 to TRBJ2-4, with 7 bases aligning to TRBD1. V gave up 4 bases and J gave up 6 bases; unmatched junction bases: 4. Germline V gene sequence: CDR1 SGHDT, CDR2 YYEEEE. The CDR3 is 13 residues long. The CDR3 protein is CASSRDRGNIQYF. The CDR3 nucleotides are TGTGCCAGCAGCCGGGACAGAGGAAACATTCAGTACTTC.

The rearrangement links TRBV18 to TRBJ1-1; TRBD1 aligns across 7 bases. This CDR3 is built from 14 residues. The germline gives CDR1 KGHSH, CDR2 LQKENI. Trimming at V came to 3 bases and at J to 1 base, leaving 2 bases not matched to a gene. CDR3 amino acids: CASSPWTGNTEAFF. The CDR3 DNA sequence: TGTGCCAGCTCACCTTGGACAGGGAACACTGAAGCTTTCTTT.

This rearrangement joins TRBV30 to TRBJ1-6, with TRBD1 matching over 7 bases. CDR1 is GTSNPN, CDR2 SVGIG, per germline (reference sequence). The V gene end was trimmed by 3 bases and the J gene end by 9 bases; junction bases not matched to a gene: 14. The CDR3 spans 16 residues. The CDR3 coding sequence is TGTGCCTGGAGGGGGCGAGAGAGGGGGCTCAGTTCACCCCTCCACTTT. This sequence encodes CAWRGRERGLSSPLHF.

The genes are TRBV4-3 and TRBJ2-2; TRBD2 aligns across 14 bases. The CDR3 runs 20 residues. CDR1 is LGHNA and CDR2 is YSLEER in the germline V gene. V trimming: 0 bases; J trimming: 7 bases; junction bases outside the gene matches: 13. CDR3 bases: TGCGCCAGCAGCCAAGATTTGAGGCCCGGGACTAGCGGGGGTGGCGGGGAGCTGTTTTTT. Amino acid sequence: CASSQDLRPGTSGGGGELFF.

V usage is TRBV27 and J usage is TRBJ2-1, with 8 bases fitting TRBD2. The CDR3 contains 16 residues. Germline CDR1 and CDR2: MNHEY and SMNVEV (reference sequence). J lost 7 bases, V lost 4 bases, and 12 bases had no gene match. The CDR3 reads CASSSPGTRGSNEQFF. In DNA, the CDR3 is TGTGCCAGCAGTTCTCCCGGGACTAGGGGCTCGAATGAGCAGTTCTTC.

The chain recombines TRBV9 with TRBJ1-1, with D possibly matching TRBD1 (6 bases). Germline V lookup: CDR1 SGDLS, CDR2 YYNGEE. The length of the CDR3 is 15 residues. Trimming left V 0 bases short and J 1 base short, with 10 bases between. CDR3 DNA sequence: TGTGCCAGCAGCGTAGCTGGGACACCGAACACTGAAGCTTTCTTT. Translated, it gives CASSVAGTPNTEAFF. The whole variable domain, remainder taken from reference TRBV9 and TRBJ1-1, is DSGVTQTPKHLITATGQRVTLRCSPRSGDLSVYWYQQSLDQGLQFLIQYYNGEERAKGNILERFSAQQFPDLHSELNLSSLELGDSALYFCASSVAGTPNTEAFFGQGTRLTVV.

The CDR3 region has the DNA TGTGCCAGCAGCCAGGTAGCGGGAGAGCAAGAGACCCAGTACTTC. This sequence encodes CASSQVAGEQETQYF. This chain joins TRBV5-4 and TRBJ2-5; 9 positions agree with TRBD2. Trimming removed 4 bases from V and 2 bases from J; junction bases left unmatched: 6. Per the germline V gene, CDR1 is SGHNT and CDR2 is YYREEE (reference sequence). The CDR3 extends over 15 amino acids.

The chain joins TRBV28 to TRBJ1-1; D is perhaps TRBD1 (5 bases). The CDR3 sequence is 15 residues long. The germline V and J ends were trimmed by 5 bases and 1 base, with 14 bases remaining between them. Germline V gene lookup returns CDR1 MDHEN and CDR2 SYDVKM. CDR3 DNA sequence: TGTGCCAGCAGTGGGTCAGGGCGCGGGAACACTGAAGCTTTCTTT. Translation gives CASSGSGRGNTEAFF.

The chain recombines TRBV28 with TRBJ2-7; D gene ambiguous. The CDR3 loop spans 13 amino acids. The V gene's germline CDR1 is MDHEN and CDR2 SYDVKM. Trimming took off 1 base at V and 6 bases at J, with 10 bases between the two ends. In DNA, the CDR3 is TGTGCCAGCAGTTTATCGGCCGGGTTCGAGCAGTACTTC. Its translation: CASSLSAGFEQYF.

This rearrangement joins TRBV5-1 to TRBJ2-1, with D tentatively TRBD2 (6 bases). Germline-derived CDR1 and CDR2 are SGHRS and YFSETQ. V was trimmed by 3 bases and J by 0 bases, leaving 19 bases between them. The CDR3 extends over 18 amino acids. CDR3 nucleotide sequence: TGCGCCAGCAGCTCCACCGCCGCTAGCGCCGGCTCCTACAATGAGCAGTTCTTC. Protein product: CASSSTAASAGSYNEQFF.

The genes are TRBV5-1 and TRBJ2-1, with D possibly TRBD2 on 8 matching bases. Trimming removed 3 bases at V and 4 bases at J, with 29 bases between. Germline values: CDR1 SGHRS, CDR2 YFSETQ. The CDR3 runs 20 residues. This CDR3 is CASSSPGQQATVAGYNEQFF. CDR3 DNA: TGCGCCAGCAGCTCTCCGGGACAGCAAGCGACAGTAGCGGGGTACAATGAGCAGTTCTTC.

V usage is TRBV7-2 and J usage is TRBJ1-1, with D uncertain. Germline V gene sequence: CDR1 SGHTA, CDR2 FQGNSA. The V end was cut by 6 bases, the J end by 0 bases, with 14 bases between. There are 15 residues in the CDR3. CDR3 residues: CASSRIILLNTEAFF. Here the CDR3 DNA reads TGTGCCAGCAGTCGGATTATACTACTGAACACTGAAGCTTTCTTT.

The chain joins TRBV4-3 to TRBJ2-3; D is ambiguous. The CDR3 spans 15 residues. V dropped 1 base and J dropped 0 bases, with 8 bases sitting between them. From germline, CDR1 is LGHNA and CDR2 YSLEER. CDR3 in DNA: TGCGCCAGCAGCCAAGGCGTCGGGAGCACAGATACGCAGTATTTT. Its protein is CASSQGVGSTDTQYF.